This entry lists 2 T cell receptor beta chains sequenced from one sample in a study of neurological immune-mediated disorders. In TCRdb, the 5' RACE reads were re-called with MiXCR into one record per CDR3 protein. The sample has about 46,000 distinct CDR3 sequences; around 2% are singletons. Sequencing was done on a sample of PBMCs. The receptor source for this set is a woman aged 40 to 49 with multiple sclerosis.

This clonotype was detected many times. The V call is TRBV3-1, the J call TRBJ1-6; D not certain. This CDR3 is built from 14 residues. The V and J ends lost 1 base and 7 bases respectively, with 8 bases between them. Germline values: CDR1 LGHDT, CDR2 YNNKEL (reference sequence). In nucleotides, the CDR3 is TGTGCCAGCAGCCAAGGGGCCGGGAATTCACCCCTCCACTTT. Its protein product is CASSQGAGNSPLHF.

This clonotype was picked up one time. This may arise from a read error, as a much more abundant clone is one base away. This chain uses TRBV11-2 with TRBJ2-7; 8 positions agree with TRBD2. CDR3 length: 20 residues. The V segment lost 11 bases and the J segment 2 bases; nucleotides outside the gene matches: 29. Germline CDR1 is SGHAT and CDR2 is FQNNGV. The CDR3 spells CAPGGGALKHPSWHPYEQYF. In DNA, the CDR3 is TGTGCCCCCGGGGGGGGGGCCCTAAAGCACCCCTCCTGGCATCCCTACGAGCAGTACTTC.